The subject of this entry is one TCR beta chain. V was pared by 3 bases and J by 7 bases, with 12 bases between. CDR3 length: 14 residues. Germline assignment: CDR1 MGHDK and CDR2 SYGVNS. The data are from a study of T-cell reconstitution after alpha-beta-depleted transplantation in children. Unique molecular identifiers were incorporated into the prepared TCRbeta library. TCRdb itself ran the PCR reads through MiXCR, one entry per CDR3 protein. Of about 200,000 distinct CDR3 sequences in the sample, 6.6% were seen once. This sequence originates from a boy aged 2 to 9 with acute lymphoblastic leukemia, due to receive a stem cell transplant. This material consisted of PBMCs, taken before TCRalphabeta/CD19-depleted stem cell transplant. The chain recombines TRBV25-1 with TRBJ1-4; D gene unclear. The CDR3 DNA sequence: TGTGCCAGCAGTGACAGATTCGGCGGTGAAAAACTGTTTTTT. This translates into CASSDRFGGEKLFF.